One and the same sample provided the 13 T cell receptor beta chains below, sequenced in a study of blood T cell repertoires in COVID-19. Measured with immunoSEQ multiplex PCR; TCRdb has only the in-frame clones, and not every one. In the table there are about 140,000 clones, around four fifths of which are singletons. The source material was peripheral blood. Every receptor here comes from a human donor in a cohort sampled during active COVID-19.

The rearrangement links TRBV24-1 to TRBJ1-1, with 8 bases that match TRBD1. CDR1 is KGHDR, CDR2 SFDVKD, per germline. V gave up 7 bases and J gave up 1 base; unmatched junction bases: 4. The CDR3 sequence is 14 residues long. The CDR3 spells CATRTGAANTEAFF. The CDR3 DNA reads TGTGCCACCAGGACAGGGGCGGCGAACACTGAAGCTTTCTTT.

The chain uses TRBV20-1 and TRBJ1-1; tentative D call: TRBD1 (5 bases). This CDR3 is built from 13 residues. The V gene's germline CDR1 is DFQATT and CDR2 SNEGSKA (reference sequence). V was shortened by 3 bases and J by 5 bases, with 13 bases between the two germline ends. The CDR3 loop is CSASLGGRTEAFF. DNA of the CDR3: TGCAGTGCTAGTCTGGGGGGGAGGACTGAAGCTTTCTTT.

The chain carries TRBV29-1 and TRBJ1-1; 7 bases agree with TRBD1. Per the germline V gene, CDR1 is SQVTM and CDR2 is ANQGSEA. CDR3 length: 13 residues. J lost 12 bases, V lost 0 bases, and 10 bases had no gene match. CDR3 sequence reads: CSVEDLGQPKTFF. The CDR3 bases are TGCAGCGTTGAAGACTTGGGACAGCCAAAAACTTTCTTT.

V is TRBV27 and J is TRBJ2-2; tentative D call: TRBD2 (6 bases). This CDR3 region has 17 residues. V was clipped by 1 base and J by 4 bases, with 16 bases between them. CDR1 and CDR2 (germline): MNHEY, SMNVEV (reference sequence). This CDR3 reads CASSLYPGRPVTGELFF. The CDR3 coding sequence is TGTGCCAGCAGTTTATACCCCGGGAGACCGGTCACCGGGGAGCTGTTTTTT.

The V call is TRBV5-1, the J call TRBJ1-4, with a tentative D call TRBD1 (5 bases). The CDR3 length is 15 residues. Trimming cost V 0 bases and J 4 bases, with 10 bases left between them. The V gene's germline CDR1 is SGHRS and CDR2 YFSETQ. The CDR3 loop reads CASSLETGVNEKLFF. DNA for the CDR3: TGCGCCAGCAGCTTGGAAACAGGCGTTAATGAAAAACTGTTTTTT.

Here the CDR3 reads CASSSSPEGPRRYTF. For the CDR3, the DNA is TGTGCCAGCAGCTCAAGCCCGGAGGGCCCGAGGCGCTACACCTTC. The chain couples TRBV5-6 to TRBJ1-2; D gene uncertain. Trimming left V 3 bases short and J 9 bases short, with 21 bases between. Germline loops: CDR1 SGHDT, CDR2 YYEEEE. The CDR3 extends over 15 amino acids.

The sample holds one count of this clone. This chain uses TRBV12-3 or TRBV12-4 with TRBJ1-5; D is possibly TRBD1 (6 bases). V gave up 6 bases and J gave up 5 bases, with 11 bases separating them. This CDR3 spans 13 amino acids. CDR3 sequence reads: CASREQGYQPQHF. As DNA, the CDR3 is TGTGCCAGCAGGGAACAGGGTTATCAGCCCCAGCATTTT.

About this clone: The junction and the germline gene differ at one end; a read error may be behind it. The rearrangement uses TRBV30 and TRBJ1-6, with TRBD1 as a possible D gene (6 bases). The CDR3 contains 13 residues. From germline, CDR1 is GTSNPN and CDR2 SVGIG (reference sequence). The DNA of the CDR3 is TGTGCCTGGGGTGTGGGGGCGGATTCACCCCTCCACTTT. Amino acid sequence: CAWGVGADSPLHF.

This sequence joins TRBV9 and TRBJ1-2, with D possibly being TRBD1 (5 bases). The germline gives CDR1 SGDLS, CDR2 YYNGEE. This CDR3 has 14 amino acids. Trimming cost V 7 bases and J 2 bases, with 15 bases left between them. CDR3 residues: CASDQGLGNYGYTF. The CDR3 coding sequence is TGTGCCAGCGACCAGGGCTTGGGGAACTATGGCTACACCTTC.

The chain uses TRBV5-4 and TRBJ1-6; maybe TRBD1 (5 bases). The length of the CDR3 is 13 residues. Per the germline V gene, CDR1 is SGHNT and CDR2 is YYREEE (reference sequence). V lost 4 bases to trimming and J lost 10 bases, with 12 bases between them. The CDR3 spells CASSISGGSPLHF. CDR3 sequence (DNA): TGTGCCAGCAGCATATCCGGGGGATCACCCCTCCACTTT.

This sequence joins TRBV9 and TRBJ2-1, with 8 bases fitting TRBD2. This CDR3 region has 16 residues. Trimming took 0 bases from V and 1 from J; bases not matched to a gene: 3. The germline V gene has CDR1 SGDLS and CDR2 YYNGEE. The CDR3 DNA follows: TGTGCCAGCAGCGTAGGGCGGGAGGCGTCCTACAATGAGCAGTTCTTC. Translated, it gives CASSVGREASYNEQFF.

A single count supports this clone. V usage is TRBV10-3 and J usage is TRBJ2-1; 7 bases align to TRBD2. V gave up 2 bases and J gave up 7 bases; unmatched junction bases: 8. Germline values: CDR1 ENHRY, CDR2 SYGVKD. The CDR3 contains 15 residues. CDR3 sequence reads: CAISERRLADNEQFF. In DNA, the CDR3 is TGTGCCATCAGTGAGAGGAGACTAGCAGATAATGAGCAGTTCTTC.

This clone has a count of ten or more. The V call is TRBV20-1, the J call TRBJ2-7; D might be TRBD2 (6 bases). V lost 7 bases and J lost 3, with 10 bases in between. CDR3 length equals 11 residues. Germline lookup yields CDR1 DFQATT and CDR2 SNEGSKA (reference sequence). This CDR3 is CSGDWGYEQYF. The CDR3 region has the DNA TGCAGTGGGGACTGGGGCTACGAGCAGTACTTC.